This T cell receptor (beta chain) was sequenced for a study of vaccination effects on CD4 cells after COVID-19 (dated by TCRdb to between 2021 and 2023). About the study as a whole: Post-vaccine samples across the study were collected a median of 72 days after the second dose, with a range of 14 to 241. The full study included around nine COVID-19 convalescent patients and several SARS-CoV-2-naive healthy vaccine recipients. Cultures from other donors in the study were sequenced with the Oncomine TCR Beta short-read assay on an Illumina iSeq 100. The study compared SARS-CoV-2 spike-specific CD4+ TCR repertoires before and after mRNA vaccination in COVID-19 convalescent patients and infection-naive vaccine recipients. The paper's findings and limits, for the study overall: Clones induced by infection and clones induced by vaccination both contracted markedly at late timepoints after vaccination, which fits with T cell responses waning over time. In healthy vaccine recipients, vaccine-induced clones were almost all SARS-CoV-2 mono-reactive, with only 1 of 255 being cross-reactive with common cold coronaviruses. The study was limited by a small number of convalescent patients, and early post-infection timepoints were lacking.

The ViraFEST assay stimulated PBMC with viral peptide pools and then used TCR sequencing to identify antigen-specific CD4+ T cell clonotypes by expansion. After about 9 days of culture, CD4+ T cells were isolated with the EasySep CD4+ T cell isolation kit. Participants received two doses of either the BNT162b2 or the mRNA-1273 mRNA SARS-CoV-2 vaccine. None of the healthy vaccine recipients had a prior SARS-CoV-2 infection, which was confirmed by nucleocapsid antibody tests that came back negative both before and after vaccination. Each well held under 2.5 million PBMC cultured in IMDM containing about 5.5% human AB serum, 8.5 to 10 IU/ml IL-2 and gentamicin, along with roughly 10 ug/ml peptides. Half of the culture medium was replaced with fresh IL-2-containing medium on days 3 and 7. Unless noted otherwise, every peptide stimulation condition was grown in triplicate wells. PBMC were separated from whole blood using Ficoll-Paque Plus gradient centrifugation and were then either cryopreserved at -140C or used fresh. The overlapping peptide pools covered the spike proteins of SARS-CoV-2 and of the common cold coronaviruses HCoV-NL63, HCoV-OC43 and HCoV-229E. The QIAamp micro DNA kit was used to extract genomic DNA from the cultured CD4+ T cells.

The protocol used for the library was the immunoSEQ multiplex PCR assay. DNA from the cultured and isolated CD4+ T cells underwent TCR beta CDR3 sequencing. On the study's bioinformatics: The analysis removed non-productive TCR sequences, trimmed reads to the CDR3 region, and retained only CDR3s that were 7 or more amino acids long. Antigen-specific clonotypes were identified using the MANAFEST web app by comparison of expansion in peptide wells against reference cultures. To count as positive, a clone had to show expansion at FDR<0.05 compared with the reference and with all other wells, an odds ratio above 5, and a frequency above 0.1% in two replicate wells. A clonotype was called cross-reactive if it was significantly expanded both in SARS-CoV-2 spike wells and in at least one common cold coronavirus spike condition. CDR3 similarity was assessed by Levenshtein distance with the stringdist R package, and unrooted trees were built with ape in R 3.6.1. TCRdb's version of the immuneACCESS table is confined to in-frame rearrangements and falls short of the full clone set. An unresolved V gene accounts for under half of the shortfall where checked; the remainder is of unknown origin. V and J calls and clone size are those listed in that table; D and trimming were worked out from the DNA. This sample holds some 30,000 clones; roughly four fifths were observed only once. Clones ranked in the top ten supply approximately 15% of the sample.

V lost 6 bases and J lost 9 bases; the stretch between them is 21 bases long. Taken from the germline V gene, the CDR1 and CDR2 loops are MNHEY and SVGAGI. The cysteine opens and the phenylalanine closes a CDR3 of 15 amino acids. The sequence is cut down to CDR3 DNA, 45 bases in frame from base 1. Comments on this clone: Its antigen is still unknown. Per-base quality was not reported, and no clone a single base away is much larger than it.

The sequence was obtained from a human donor who received a COVID-19 vaccine. The source was CD4+ T cells from PBMCs cultured with HCoV-229E spike peptides, collected after COVID-19 vaccination. The sample's cell subset or site label, decoded: HCoV-229E spike overlapping peptide pool stimulation. The rearranged chain carries TRBV6-5 and TRBJ2-1, with the D gene not confidently named. The bases are TGTGCCAGCAGCCAGCAGCAGACCCCGTGGACTGAGCAGTTCTTC. This is translated as CASSQQQTPWTEQFF.